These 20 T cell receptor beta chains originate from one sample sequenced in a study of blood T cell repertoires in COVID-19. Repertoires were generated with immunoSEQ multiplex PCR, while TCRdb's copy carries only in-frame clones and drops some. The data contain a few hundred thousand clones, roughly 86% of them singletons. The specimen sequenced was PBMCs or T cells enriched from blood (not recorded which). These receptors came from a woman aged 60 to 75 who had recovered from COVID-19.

DNA of the CDR3: TGTGCCACCAGCCCAATAACCGGGACAGGGTTGGATACGCAGTATTTT. Translated: CATSPITGTGLDTQYF. The V call is TRBV24-1, the J call TRBJ2-3, with 9 positions matching TRBD1. CDR3 length: 16 amino acids. From germline, CDR1 is KGHDR and CDR2 SFDVKD. V lost 7 bases, J lost 6 bases, and 13 bases stayed unmatched.

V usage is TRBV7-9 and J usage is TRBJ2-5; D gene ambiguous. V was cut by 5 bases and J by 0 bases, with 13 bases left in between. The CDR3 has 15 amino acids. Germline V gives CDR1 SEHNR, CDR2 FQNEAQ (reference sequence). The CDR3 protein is CASSPLYPNQETQYF. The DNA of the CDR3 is TGTGCCAGCAGCCCCCTCTATCCCAACCAAGAGACCCAGTACTTC.

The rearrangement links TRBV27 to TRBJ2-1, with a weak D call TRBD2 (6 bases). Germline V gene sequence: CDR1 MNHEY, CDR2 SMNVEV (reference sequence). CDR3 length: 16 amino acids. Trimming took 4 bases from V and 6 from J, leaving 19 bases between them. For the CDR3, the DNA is TGTGCCAGCAGTTCCCATCAGCGGGTTTTGTCCAATGAGCAGTTCTTC. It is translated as CASSSHQRVLSNEQFF.

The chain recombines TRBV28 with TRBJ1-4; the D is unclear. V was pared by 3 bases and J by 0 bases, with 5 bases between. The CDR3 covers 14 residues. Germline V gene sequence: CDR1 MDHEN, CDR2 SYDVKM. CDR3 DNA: TGTGCCAGCAGTTTTCCAGCAACTAATGAAAAACTGTTTTTT. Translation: CASSFPATNEKLFF.

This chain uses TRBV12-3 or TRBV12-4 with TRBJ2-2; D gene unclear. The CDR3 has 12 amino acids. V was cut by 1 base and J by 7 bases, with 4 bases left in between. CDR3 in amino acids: CASSLVVGELFF. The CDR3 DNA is TGTGCCAGCAGTTTAGTCGTCGGGGAGCTGTTTTTT.

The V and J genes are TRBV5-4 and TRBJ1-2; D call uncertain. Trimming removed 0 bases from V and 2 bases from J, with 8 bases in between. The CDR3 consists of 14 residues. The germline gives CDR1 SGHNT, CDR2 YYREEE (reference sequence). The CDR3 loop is CASSLGAENYGYTF. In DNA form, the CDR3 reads TGTGCCAGCAGCTTGGGGGCAGAAAACTATGGCTACACCTTC.

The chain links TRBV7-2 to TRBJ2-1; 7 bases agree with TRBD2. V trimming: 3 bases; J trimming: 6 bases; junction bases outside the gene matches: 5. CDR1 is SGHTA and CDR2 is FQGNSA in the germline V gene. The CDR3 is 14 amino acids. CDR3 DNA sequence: TGTGCCAGCAGCTTGGGAGGGCGGACCAATGAGCAGTTCTTC. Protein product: CASSLGGRTNEQFF.

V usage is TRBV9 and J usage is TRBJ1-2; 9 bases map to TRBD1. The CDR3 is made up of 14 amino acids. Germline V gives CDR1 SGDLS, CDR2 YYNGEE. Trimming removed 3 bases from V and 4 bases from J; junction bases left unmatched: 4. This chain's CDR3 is CASSGGQGVYGYTF. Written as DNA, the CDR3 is TGTGCCAGCAGCGGGGGACAGGGAGTCTATGGCTACACCTTC.

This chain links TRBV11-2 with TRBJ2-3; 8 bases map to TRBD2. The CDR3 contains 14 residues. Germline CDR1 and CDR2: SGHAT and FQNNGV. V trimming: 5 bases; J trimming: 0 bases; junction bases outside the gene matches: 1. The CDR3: CASSRTSSTDTQYF. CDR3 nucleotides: TGTGCCAGCAGCCGGACTAGCAGCACAGATACGCAGTATTTT. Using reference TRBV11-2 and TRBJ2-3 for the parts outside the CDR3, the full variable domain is EAGVAQSPRYKIIEKRQSVAFWCNPISGHATLYWYQQILGQGPKLLIQFQNNGVVDDSQLPKDRFSAERLKGVDSTLKIQPAKLEDSAVYLCASSRTSSTDTQYFGPGTRLTVL.

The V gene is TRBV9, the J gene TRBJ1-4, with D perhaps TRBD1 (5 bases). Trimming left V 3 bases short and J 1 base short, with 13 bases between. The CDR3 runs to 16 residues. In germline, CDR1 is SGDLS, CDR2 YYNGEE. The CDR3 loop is CASSAGLDKTNEKLFF. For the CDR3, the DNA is TGTGCCAGCAGCGCCGGCCTGGACAAAACTAATGAAAAACTGTTTTTT.

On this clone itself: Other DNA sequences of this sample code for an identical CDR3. CDR3 loop: CASSQGTGNTEAFF. The CDR3, as DNA: TGTGCCAGCAGCCAGGGGACAGGGAACACTGAAGCTTTCTTT. The rearrangement joins TRBV3-1 (or the pseudogene TRBV3-2) to TRBJ1-1, with 8 bases lining up with TRBD1. There are 14 residues in the CDR3. In germline, CDR1 is LGHDT, CDR2 YNNKEL (reference sequence). J gave up 1 base and V 3 bases, and 1 base lay outside the gene matches.

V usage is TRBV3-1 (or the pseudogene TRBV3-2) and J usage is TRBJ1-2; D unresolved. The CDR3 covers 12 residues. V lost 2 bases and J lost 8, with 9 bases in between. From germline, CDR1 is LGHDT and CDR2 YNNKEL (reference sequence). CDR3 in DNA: TGTGCCAGCAGCCAAAACAGCGGAGGCTACACCTTC. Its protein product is CASSQNSGGYTF.

The CDR3 sequence is CASTSGSGRRNGELFF. CDR3 DNA sequence: TGCGCCAGCACGTCGGGGAGCGGGAGAAGAAACGGGGAGCTGTTTTTT. This chain connects TRBV10-1 to TRBJ2-2, with TRBD2 identical over 8 bases. Germline V gene lookup returns CDR1 WNHNN and CDR2 SYGVQD (reference sequence). CDR3 length: 16 amino acids. V dropped 7 bases and J dropped 7; count of bases not matched to a gene: 14.

CDR3 sequence (DNA): TGTGCCACCAGCAGAGATAGAGGGGGACAGGGGGCGAGCTACACCTTC. Its translation: CATSRDRGGQGASYTF. The genes are TRBV15 and TRBJ1-2; TRBD1 agrees at 12 bases. Germline CDR1 is LNHNV and CDR2 is YYDKDF (reference sequence). This CDR3 is 16 amino acids long. Trimming at V came to 0 bases and at J to 9 bases, leaving 8 bases not matched to a gene.

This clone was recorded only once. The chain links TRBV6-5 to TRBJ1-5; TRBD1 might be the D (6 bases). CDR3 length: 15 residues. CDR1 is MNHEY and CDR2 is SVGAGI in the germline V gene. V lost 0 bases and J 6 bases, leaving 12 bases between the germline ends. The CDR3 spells CASSYSGASGQPQHF. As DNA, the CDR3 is TGTGCCAGCAGTTACTCGGGGGCTAGTGGTCAGCCCCAGCATTTT.

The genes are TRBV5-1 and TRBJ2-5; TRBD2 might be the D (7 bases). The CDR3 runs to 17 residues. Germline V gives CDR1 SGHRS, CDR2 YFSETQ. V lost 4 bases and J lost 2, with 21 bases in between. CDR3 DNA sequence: TGCGCCAGCAGCATCAGGGGCGCGGGAGTGTTACAAGAGACCCAGTACTTC. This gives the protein CASSIRGAGVLQETQYF.

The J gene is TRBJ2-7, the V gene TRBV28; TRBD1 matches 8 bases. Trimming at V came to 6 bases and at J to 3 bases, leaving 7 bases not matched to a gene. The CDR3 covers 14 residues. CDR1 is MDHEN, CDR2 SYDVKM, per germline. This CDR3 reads CASRRTGSGYEQYF. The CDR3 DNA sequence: TGTGCCAGCAGGAGGACAGGGTCTGGCTACGAGCAGTACTTC.

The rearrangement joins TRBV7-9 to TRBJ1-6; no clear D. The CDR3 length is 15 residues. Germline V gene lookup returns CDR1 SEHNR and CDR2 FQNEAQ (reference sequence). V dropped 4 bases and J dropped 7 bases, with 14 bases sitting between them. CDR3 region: CASSWSPEPNSPLHF. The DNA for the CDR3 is TGTGCCAGCAGCTGGAGCCCCGAGCCCAATTCACCCCTCCACTTT.

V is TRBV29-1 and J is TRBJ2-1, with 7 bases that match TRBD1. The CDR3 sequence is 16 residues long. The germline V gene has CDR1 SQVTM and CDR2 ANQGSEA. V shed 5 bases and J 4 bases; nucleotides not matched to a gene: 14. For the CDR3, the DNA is TGCAGCGTTCTTTACGGAACGGGACAGACATACAATGAGCAGTTCTTC. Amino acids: CSVLYGTGQTYNEQFF.

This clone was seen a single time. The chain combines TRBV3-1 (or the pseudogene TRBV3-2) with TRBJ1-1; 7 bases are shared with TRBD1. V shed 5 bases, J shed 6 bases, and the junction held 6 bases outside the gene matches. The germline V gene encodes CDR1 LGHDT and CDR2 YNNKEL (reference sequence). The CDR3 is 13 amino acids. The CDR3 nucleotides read TGTGCCAGCAGCTTAGGGGGCGGGGCTGAAGCTTTCTTT. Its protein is CASSLGGGAEAFF.